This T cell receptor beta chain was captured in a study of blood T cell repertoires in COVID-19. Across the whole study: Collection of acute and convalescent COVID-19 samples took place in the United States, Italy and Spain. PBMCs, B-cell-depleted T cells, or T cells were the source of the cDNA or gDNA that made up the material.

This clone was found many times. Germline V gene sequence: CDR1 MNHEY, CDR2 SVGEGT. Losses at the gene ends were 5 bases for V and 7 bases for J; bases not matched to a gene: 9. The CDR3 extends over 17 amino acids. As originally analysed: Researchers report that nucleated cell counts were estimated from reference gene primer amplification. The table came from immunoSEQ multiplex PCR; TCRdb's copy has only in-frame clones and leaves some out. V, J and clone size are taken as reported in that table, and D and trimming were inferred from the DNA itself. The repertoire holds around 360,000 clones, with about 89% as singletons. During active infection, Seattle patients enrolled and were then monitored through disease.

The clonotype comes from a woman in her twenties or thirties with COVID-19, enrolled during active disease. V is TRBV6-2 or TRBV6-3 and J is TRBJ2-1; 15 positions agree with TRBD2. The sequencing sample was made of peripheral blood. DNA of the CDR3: TGTGCCAGCAGTCAACCTGGACTAGCGGGAGGGCCGAATGAGCAGTTCTTC. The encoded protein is CASSQPGLAGGPNEQFF.